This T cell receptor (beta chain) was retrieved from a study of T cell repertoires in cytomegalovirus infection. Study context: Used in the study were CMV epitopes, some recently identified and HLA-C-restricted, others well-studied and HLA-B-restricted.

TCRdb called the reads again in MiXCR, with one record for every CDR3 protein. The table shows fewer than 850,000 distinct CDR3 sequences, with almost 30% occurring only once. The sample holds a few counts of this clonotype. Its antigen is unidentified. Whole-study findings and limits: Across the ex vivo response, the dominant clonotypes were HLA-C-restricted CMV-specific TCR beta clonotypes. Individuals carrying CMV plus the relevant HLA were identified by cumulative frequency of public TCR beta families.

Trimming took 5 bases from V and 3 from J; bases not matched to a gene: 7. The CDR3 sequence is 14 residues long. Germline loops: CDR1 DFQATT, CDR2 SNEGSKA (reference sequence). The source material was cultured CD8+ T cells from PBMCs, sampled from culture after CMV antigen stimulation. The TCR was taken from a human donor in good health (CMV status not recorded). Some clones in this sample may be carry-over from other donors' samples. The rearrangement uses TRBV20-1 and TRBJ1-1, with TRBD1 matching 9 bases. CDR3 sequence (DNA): TGCAGTGCTTCCGGGACAGGGCGCGACACTGAAGCTTTCTTT. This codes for CSASGTGRDTEAFF.